Listed below are T cell receptor beta chains from one sample, sequenced in a study of blood T cells in healthy people across ages. MiXCR was run by TCRdb on the 5' RACE reads, yielding one entry per CDR3 protein. In the table there are about 970,000 distinct CDR3 sequences, about 51% of which are singletons. The sample taken for sequencing was blood. Receptors originate from a woman aged 60-75 years in good health. Both conserved end residues are part of each CDR3. D genes are given only for firm matches. A clone size is listed for some rows: how often the clone was seen (once, few, many), or a class if it is expanded.

D gene: NA
V gene: TRBV4-1
J gene: TRBJ2-7
clone size: few
CDR3 length: 14
CDR3 protein: CASRPWYLSYEQYF
CDR3 DNA: TGCGCCAGCCGCCCCTGGTATTTATCCTACGAGCAGTACTTC

D gene: NA
V gene: TRBV4-2
J gene: TRBJ2-2
clone size: NA
CDR3 length: 14
CDR3 protein: CASSPRLPTGELFF
CDR3 DNA: TGTGCCAGCAGCCCCCGGTTACCCACCGGGGAGCTGTTTTTT

D gene: NA
V gene: TRBV20-1
J gene: TRBJ2-2
clone size: few
CDR3 length: 14
CDR3 protein: CSARPLTRTGELFF
CDR3 DNA: TGCAGTGCTAGGCCCCTCACTAGGACCGGGGAGCTGTTTTTT

D gene: NA
V gene: TRBV7-6
J gene: TRBJ2-1
clone size: NA
CDR3 length: 16
CDR3 protein: CASGLPPGSGRNEQFF
CDR3 DNA: TGTGCCAGCGGGCTCCCCCCCGGGAGCGGCCGCAATGAGCAGTTCTTC

D gene: NA
V gene: TRBV4-2
J gene: TRBJ2-3
clone size: NA
CDR3 length: 14
CDR3 protein: CASSQRVGTDTQYF
CDR3 DNA: TGTGCCAGCAGCCAGAGGGTTGGCACAGATACGCAGTATTTT

D gene: NA
V gene: TRBV9
J gene: TRBJ2-1
clone size: NA
CDR3 length: 17
CDR3 protein: CASSVHLLAPPGNEQFF
CDR3 DNA: TGTGCCAGCAGCGTCCATCTTCTAGCCCCCCCAGGCAATGAGCAGTTCTTC

D gene: TRBD1
V gene: TRBV4-1
J gene: TRBJ2-3
clone size: few
CDR3 length: 20
CDR3 protein: CASRGPGGTRTGGLADTQYF
CDR3 DNA: TGCGCCAGCAGGGGCCCCGGGGGAACGAGGACAGGGGGCCTTGCAGATACGCAGTATTTT

D gene: NA
V gene: TRBV28
J gene: TRBJ2-5
clone size: NA
CDR3 length: 16
CDR3 protein: CASSRIRDTSGETQYF
CDR3 DNA: TGTGCCAGCAGTCGCATTCGGGACACCTCCGGAGAGACCCAGTACTTC

D gene: TRBD2
V gene: TRBV11-2
J gene: TRBJ2-3
clone size: NA
CDR3 length: 15
CDR3 protein: CASSFGGREADTQYF
CDR3 DNA: TGTGCCAGCAGCTTCGGCGGGAGGGAAGCAGATACGCAGTATTTT

D gene: NA
V gene: TRBV28
J gene: TRBJ1-1
clone size: NA
CDR3 length: 12
CDR3 protein: CASTSPNTEAFF
CDR3 DNA: TGTGCCAGCACAAGCCCGAACACTGAAGCTTTCTTT

D gene: TRBD2
V gene: TRBV24-1
J gene: TRBJ2-1
clone size: NA
CDR3 length: 15
CDR3 protein: CATSLAGEFYNEQFF
CDR3 DNA: TGTGCCACCAGCCTAGCGGGAGAGTTTTACAATGAGCAGTTCTTC

D gene: TRBD1
V gene: TRBV7-2
J gene: TRBJ2-7
clone size: NA
CDR3 length: 19
CDR3 protein: CASSLPISYGTGVPYEQYF
CDR3 DNA: TGTGCCAGCAGCTTACCCATTTCGTACGGGACAGGGGTCCCCTACGAGCAGTACTTC

D gene: NA
V gene: TRBV5-6
J gene: TRBJ2-2
clone size: NA
CDR3 length: 15
CDR3 protein: CASSHTGRGTGELFF
CDR3 DNA: TGTGCCAGCAGCCACACAGGGCGGGGCACCGGGGAGCTGTTTTTT

D gene: NA
V gene: TRBV24-1
J gene: TRBJ2-3
clone size: NA
CDR3 length: 14
CDR3 protein: CATSEGRSTDTQYF
CDR3 DNA: TGTGCCACCAGTGAGGGCAGAAGCACAGATACGCAGTATTTT

D gene: TRBD1
V gene: TRBV20-1
J gene: TRBJ2-5
clone size: few
CDR3 length: 15
CDR3 protein: CSAIASGQGPETQYF
CDR3 DNA: TGCAGTGCTATTGCCTCGGGACAGGGGCCGGAGACCCAGTACTTC

D gene: NA
V gene: TRBV7-8
J gene: TRBJ2-1
clone size: many
CDR3 length: 12
CDR3 protein: CASSPTDNEQFF
CDR3 DNA: TGTGCCAGCAGCCCGACGGACAATGAGCAGTTCTTC

D gene: NA
V gene: TRBV24-1
J gene: TRBJ2-3
clone size: few
CDR3 length: 13
CDR3 protein: CATSRDSTDTQYF
CDR3 DNA: TGTGCCACCAGCCGGGACAGCACAGATACGCAGTATTTT

D gene: NA
V gene: TRBV2
J gene: TRBJ1-2
clone size: few
CDR3 length: 12
CDR3 protein: CASSESAYGYTF
CDR3 DNA: TGTGCCAGCAGTGAATCGGCATATGGCTACACCTTC

D gene: TRBD2
V gene: TRBV6-2/TRBV6-3
J gene: TRBJ2-7
clone size: few
CDR3 length: 16
CDR3 protein: CASSLLGLAERNEQYF
CDR3 DNA: TGTGCCAGCAGCCTCTTAGGACTAGCGGAGCGGAACGAGCAGTACTTC

D gene: TRBD2
V gene: TRBV6-6
J gene: TRBJ2-1
clone size: NA
CDR3 length: 17
CDR3 protein: CASSYSPSGSSYNEQFF
CDR3 DNA: TGTGCCAGCAGTTACTCCCCTAGCGGGAGCTCCTACAATGAGCAGTTCTTC

D gene: NA
V gene: TRBV11-2
J gene: TRBJ2-1
clone size: NA
CDR3 length: 16
CDR3 protein: CASSWGRDLKYNEQFF
CDR3 DNA: TGTGCCAGCAGCTGGGGGCGGGACTTGAAGTACAATGAGCAGTTCTTC

D gene: TRBD2
V gene: TRBV7-3
J gene: TRBJ2-7
clone size: NA
CDR3 length: 18
CDR3 protein: CASSLVGSREGRLNEQYF
CDR3 DNA: TGTGCCAGCAGCTTGGTGGGGTCACGGGAGGGCCGGCTCAATGAGCAGTACTTC

D gene: NA
V gene: TRBV9
J gene: TRBJ2-4
clone size: NA
CDR3 length: 12
CDR3 protein: CASSGGENIQYF
CDR3 DNA: TGTGCCAGCAGCGGGGGGGAAAACATTCAGTACTTC

D gene: TRBD1
V gene: TRBV5-8
J gene: TRBJ2-7
clone size: NA
CDR3 length: 16
CDR3 protein: CASSPWTGGTTYEQYF
CDR3 DNA: TGTGCCAGCAGCCCCTGGACAGGGGGTACCACGTACGAGCAGTACTTC

D gene: NA
V gene: TRBV27
J gene: TRBJ1-6
clone size: NA
CDR3 length: 13
CDR3 protein: CASGEGTNSPLHF
CDR3 DNA: TGTGCCTCAGGGGAGGGGACCAATTCACCCCTCCACTTT

D gene: NA
V gene: TRBV2
J gene: TRBJ1-5
clone size: NA
CDR3 length: 13
CDR3 protein: CASKIYSNQPQHF
CDR3 DNA: TGTGCCAGCAAGATTTATAGCAATCAGCCCCAGCATTTT

D gene: NA
V gene: TRBV7-2
J gene: TRBJ2-7
clone size: NA
CDR3 length: 15
CDR3 protein: CASSSIDRPAYEQYF
CDR3 DNA: TGTGCCAGCAGCTCGATCGACAGGCCAGCCTACGAGCAGTACTTC

D gene: TRBD2
V gene: TRBV9
J gene: TRBJ2-1
clone size: once
CDR3 length: 19
CDR3 protein: CASSVVAAGGLLSYNEQFF
CDR3 DNA: TGTGCCAGCAGCGTAGTGGCAGCGGGAGGGCTCCTTTCCTACAATGAGCAGTTCTTC

D gene: NA
V gene: TRBV3-1
J gene: TRBJ2-7
clone size: few
CDR3 length: 12
CDR3 protein: CASSQEGGVQYF
CDR3 DNA: TGTGCCAGCAGCCAAGAGGGGGGTGTGCAGTACTTC

D gene: NA
V gene: TRBV4-1
J gene: TRBJ2-7
clone size: few
CDR3 length: 14
CDR3 protein: CASSQDRGPWEQYF
CDR3 DNA: TGCGCCAGCAGCCAAGATCGGGGGCCGTGGGAGCAGTACTTC

D gene: TRBD1
V gene: TRBV6-5
J gene: TRBJ1-2
clone size: once
CDR3 length: 15
CDR3 protein: CASRGTGTGRGGYTF
CDR3 DNA: TGTGCCAGCAGGGGAACTGGGACAGGGAGGGGTGGCTACACCTTC

D gene: NA
V gene: TRBV12-3/TRBV12-4
J gene: TRBJ2-1
clone size: NA
CDR3 length: 14
CDR3 protein: CDSSKTRSYNEQFF
CDR3 DNA: TGTGACAGCAGTAAGACTAGATCCTACAATGAGCAGTTCTTC

D gene: NA
V gene: TRBV20-1
J gene: TRBJ2-7
clone size: NA
CDR3 length: 16
CDR3 protein: CSASRWGRGVEYEQYF
CDR3 DNA: TGCAGTGCTAGTAGGTGGGGACGGGGAGTCGAGTACGAGCAGTACTTC

D gene: NA
V gene: TRBV12-3/TRBV12-4
J gene: TRBJ2-7
clone size: NA
CDR3 length: 12
CDR3 protein: CASSKQGSEQYF
CDR3 DNA: TGTGCCAGCAGTAAACAGGGTTCCGAGCAGTACTTC

D gene: NA
V gene: TRBV6-4
J gene: TRBJ1-1
clone size: NA
CDR3 length: 14
CDR3 protein: CASSPTSVNTEAFF
CDR3 DNA: TGTGCCAGCAGCCCGACCTCAGTGAACACTGAAGCTTTCTTT

D gene: NA
V gene: TRBV28
J gene: TRBJ1-1
clone size: NA
CDR3 length: 12
CDR3 protein: CASSPSESAAFF
CDR3 DNA: TGTGCCAGCAGTCCCTCAGAAAGCGCGGCTTTCTTT

D gene: NA
V gene: TRBV20-1
J gene: TRBJ2-5
clone size: NA
CDR3 length: 15
CDR3 protein: CSARDPLGRASAQYF
CDR3 DNA: TGCAGTGCTAGAGATCCGCTCGGCAGGGCCTCGGCCCAGTACTTC

D gene: TRBD2
V gene: TRBV28
J gene: TRBJ2-2
clone size: NA
CDR3 length: 17
CDR3 protein: CASRLRLAGENTGELFF
CDR3 DNA: TGTGCCAGCAGACTAAGACTAGCGGGAGAGAACACCGGGGAGCTGTTTTTT

D gene: NA
V gene: TRBV20-1
J gene: TRBJ2-4
clone size: NA
CDR3 length: 11
CDR3 protein: CSALTSGIQYF
CDR3 DNA: TGCAGTGCTCTAACATCCGGCATTCAGTACTTC

D gene: NA
V gene: TRBV11-2
J gene: TRBJ1-1
clone size: NA
CDR3 length: 18
CDR3 protein: CASTTTKFNRGANTEAFF
CDR3 DNA: TGTGCCAGCACCACCACAAAGTTTAATCGGGGGGCGAACACTGAAGCTTTCTTT

D gene: TRBD2
V gene: TRBV29-1
J gene: TRBJ2-3
clone size: NA
CDR3 length: 13
CDR3 protein: CSVSGLAQNTQYF
CDR3 DNA: TGCAGCGTTTCGGGACTAGCACAGAATACGCAGTATTTT

D gene: NA
V gene: TRBV10-3
J gene: TRBJ2-5
clone size: NA
CDR3 length: 16
CDR3 protein: CAISGSRAASQETQYF
CDR3 DNA: TGTGCCATCAGTGGGAGCCGGGCGGCTAGCCAAGAGACCCAGTACTTC

D gene: NA
V gene: TRBV15
J gene: TRBJ2-1
clone size: NA
CDR3 length: 12
CDR3 protein: CATSSGGNEQFF
CDR3 DNA: TGTGCCACCAGCAGTGGCGGAAATGAGCAGTTCTTC

D gene: TRBD2
V gene: TRBV11-2
J gene: TRBJ2-3
clone size: NA
CDR3 length: 18
CDR3 protein: CASSTGTSGRQPTDTQYF
CDR3 DNA: TGTGCCAGCAGCACCGGGACTAGCGGAAGACAGCCCACAGATACGCAGTATTTT

D gene: NA
V gene: TRBV5-1
J gene: TRBJ2-7
clone size: few
CDR3 length: 16
CDR3 protein: CASSDDRSGLAYEQYF
CDR3 DNA: TGCGCCAGCAGCGATGATAGAAGCGGATTAGCCTACGAGCAGTACTTC

D gene: NA
V gene: TRBV4-3
J gene: TRBJ1-4
clone size: NA
CDR3 length: 15
CDR3 protein: CASSTHRTVNEKLFF
CDR3 DNA: TGCGCCAGCAGCACGCACAGGACCGTTAATGAAAAACTGTTTTTT

D gene: TRBD1
V gene: TRBV3-1
J gene: TRBJ1-3
clone size: NA
CDR3 length: 15
CDR3 protein: CASSQAGTGGNTIYF
CDR3 DNA: TGTGCCAGCAGCCAAGCCGGGACAGGGGGAAACACCATATATTTT

D gene: NA
V gene: TRBV3-1
J gene: TRBJ2-7
clone size: NA
CDR3 length: 14
CDR3 protein: CASSQGYSPYEQYF
CDR3 DNA: TGTGCCAGCAGCCAAGGATACTCACCCTACGAGCAGTACTTC

D gene: NA
V gene: TRBV7-2
J gene: TRBJ2-3
clone size: many
CDR3 length: 12
CDR3 protein: CASSPRGDTQYF
CDR3 DNA: TGCGCCAGCAGCCCGCGCGGAGATACGCAGTATTTT

D gene: NA
V gene: TRBV11-1
J gene: TRBJ2-7
clone size: NA
CDR3 length: 13
CDR3 protein: CASSLGEGTEQYF
CDR3 DNA: TGTGCCAGCAGCTTAGGGGAAGGTACCGAGCAGTACTTC

D gene: NA
V gene: TRBV2
J gene: TRBJ1-4
clone size: once
CDR3 length: 11
CDR3 protein: CASRTHEKLFF
CDR3 DNA: TGTGCCAGCAGAACGCACGAAAAACTGTTTTTT

D gene: NA
V gene: TRBV10-2
J gene: TRBJ2-7
clone size: few
CDR3 length: 15
CDR3 protein: CASSEGAVDWYEQYF
CDR3 DNA: TGCGCCAGCAGTGAAGGGGCAGTTGACTGGTACGAGCAGTACTTC

D gene: TRBD2
V gene: TRBV27
J gene: TRBJ2-1
clone size: NA
CDR3 length: 12
CDR3 protein: CASEGPSGSQFF
CDR3 DNA: TGTGCCAGCGAGGGCCCTAGCGGGAGTCAGTTCTTC